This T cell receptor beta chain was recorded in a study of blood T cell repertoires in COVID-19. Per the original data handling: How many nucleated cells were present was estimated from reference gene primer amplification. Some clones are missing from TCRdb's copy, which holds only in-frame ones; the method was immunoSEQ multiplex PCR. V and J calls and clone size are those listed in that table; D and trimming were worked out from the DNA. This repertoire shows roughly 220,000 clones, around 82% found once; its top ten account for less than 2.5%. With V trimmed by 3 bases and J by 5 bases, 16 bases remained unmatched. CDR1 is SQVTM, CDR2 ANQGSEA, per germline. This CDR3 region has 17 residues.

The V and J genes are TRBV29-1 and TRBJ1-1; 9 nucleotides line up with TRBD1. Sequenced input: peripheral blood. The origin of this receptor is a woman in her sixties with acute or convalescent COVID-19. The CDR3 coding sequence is TGCAGCGTTGAGCCGGGACAGGGCTTTGTCCTTGGGACTGAAGCTTTCTTT. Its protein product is CSVEPGQGFVLGTEAFF. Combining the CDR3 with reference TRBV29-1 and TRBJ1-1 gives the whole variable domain SAVISQKPSRDICQRGTSLTIQCQVDSQVTMMFWYRQQPGQSLTLIATANQGSEATYESGFVIDKFPISRPNLTFSTLTVSNMSPEDSSIYLCSVEPGQGFVLGTEAFFGQGTRLTVV.